These 24 T cell receptor beta chains share one sample of origin, sequenced in a study of blood T cell repertoires in COVID-19. Repertoires were generated with immunoSEQ multiplex PCR, while TCRdb's copy carries only in-frame clones and drops some. The sample carries approximately 170,000 clones, 65% to 85% recorded once. The specimen sequenced was peripheral blood. The receptor source for this set is a man in his 70s with active or convalescent COVID-19.

The chain uses TRBV29-1 and TRBJ2-2; weak D call: TRBD2 (6 bases). The V and J ends lost 4 bases and 1 base respectively, with 10 bases between them. The V gene's germline CDR1 is SQVTM and CDR2 ANQGSEA. CDR3 size: 14 residues. The CDR3 sequence: CSVAPSENTGELFF. In DNA form, the CDR3 reads TGCAGCGTTGCCCCTAGCGAGAACACCGGGGAGCTGTTTTTT.

The chain has TRBV5-1 and TRBJ2-4; D gene uncertain. Germline values: CDR1 SGHRS, CDR2 YFSETQ. This CDR3 has 14 residues. Trimming left V 1 base short and J 6 bases short, with 11 bases between. This CDR3 is CASSLMADGNIQYF. The CDR3 DNA reads TGCGCCAGCAGCTTGATGGCAGATGGAAACATTCAGTACTTC.

The chain couples TRBV11-2 to TRBJ2-3, with 7 bases that match TRBD2. V dropped 6 bases and J dropped 0; count of bases not matched to a gene: 9. CDR3 size: 16 residues. Per the germline V gene, CDR1 is SGHAT and CDR2 is FQNNGV. The CDR3 is CASRSTSPISTDTQYF. The CDR3 DNA reads as TGTGCCAGCAGGTCGACTAGCCCTATTAGCACAGATACGCAGTATTTT.

This chain links TRBV6-5 with TRBJ2-7; a weak D match, TRBD1 (5 bases). Looked up from germline, CDR1 is MNHEY and CDR2 is SVGAGI. Between the trimmed V and J ends, which lost 4 bases and 3 bases, there was a span of 16 bases. The CDR3 runs to 15 residues. CDR3 sequence reads: CASSFFLDTHYEQYF. In nucleotides, the CDR3 is TGTGCCAGCAGTTTTTTCCTGGACACGCACTACGAGCAGTACTTC.

In its sample, this clone was seen once. This chain joins TRBV7-3 and TRBJ1-1, with D possibly matching TRBD1 (6 bases). Germline loops: CDR1 SGHTA, CDR2 FQGTGA. This CDR3 contains 16 residues. Between the trimmed V and J ends, which lost 4 bases and 2 bases, there was a span of 17 bases. The CDR3 reads CASSSGHDGFNTEAFF. The CDR3 DNA reads as TGTGCCAGCAGCTCGGGACATGATGGGTTTAACACTGAAGCTTTCTTT.

The chain employs TRBV6-5 and TRBJ2-7; 12 bases map to TRBD2. Germline-derived CDR1 and CDR2 are MNHEY and SVGAGI. The trim removed 5 bases at V and 3 bases at J, leaving 2 bases unmatched. CDR3 length: 14 amino acids. Here the CDR3 DNA reads TGTGCCAGCAGTAAGACTAGCGGGAGCTACGAGCAGTACTTC. Protein product: CASSKTSGSYEQYF.

This clone has just a few counts. The chain couples TRBV5-4 to TRBJ1-2; D is unresolved. This CDR3 has 18 residues. The V gene lost 7 bases and the J gene lost 7 bases, with 32 bases spanning the gap. Germline V CDR1 and CDR2: SGHNT, YYREEE (reference sequence). The CDR3 loop is CASREGFVSGLLNRGYTF. In nucleotides, the CDR3 is TGTGCCAGCCGCGAGGGTTTTGTTTCGGGATTGCTAAATCGTGGCTACACCTTC.

This clone was observed a single time. The DNA for the CDR3 is TGTGCCAGCACCAACAGGGGGCAGAGGACTGAAGCTTTCTTT. Translated: CASTNRGQRTEAFF. The chain employs TRBV6-5 and TRBJ1-1; 9 bases line up with TRBD1. The J segment lost 5 bases and the V segment lost 7 bases, leaving 8 bases of the junction unmatched. The CDR3 spans 14 residues. The germline CDR1 and CDR2 sequences are MNHEY and SVGAGI.

The rearrangement links TRBV27 to TRBJ1-2, with D perhaps TRBD1 (5 bases). V gave up 6 bases and J gave up 8 bases, with 16 bases separating them. The length of the CDR3 is 13 residues. CDR1 and CDR2 (germline): MNHEY, SMNVEV (reference sequence). CDR3 region: CASSYDSHRGYTF. The CDR3, as DNA: TGTGCCAGCAGCTACGACAGTCACCGGGGCTACACCTTC.

V is TRBV5-4 and J is TRBJ1-1, with unresolved D. The germline gives CDR1 SGHNT, CDR2 YYREEE (reference sequence). The CDR3 is 14 amino acids. Trimming shortened V by 8 bases and J by 1 base, and 15 bases separated the two germline ends. CDR3 bases: TGTGCCAGACAACGAGAGCCGGGGAACACTGAAGCTTTCTTT. Translation: CARQREPGNTEAFF.

The chain has TRBV11-2 and TRBJ1-1; 11 bases map to TRBD1. CDR1 is SGHAT and CDR2 is FQNNGV in the germline V gene. This CDR3 has 15 residues. Germline trimming cut 3 bases from V and 4 bases from J; bases unmatched to any gene: 4. For the CDR3, the DNA is TGTGCCAGCAGCTTTCCGGGACAGGGGGGCACTGAAGCTTTCTTT. Translating gives CASSFPGQGGTEAFF.

The chain employs TRBV18 and TRBJ1-6, with 7 positions matching TRBD1. Trimming took 5 bases from V and 6 from J; bases not matched to a gene: 1. Germline V gene sequence: CDR1 KGHSH, CDR2 LQKENI. The CDR3 totals 13 residues. The DNA of the CDR3 is TGTGCCAGCTCAGGGACAGCTAATTCACCCCTCCACTTT. It specifies CASSGTANSPLHF.

This chain links TRBV25-1 with TRBJ1-4; 10 bases fit TRBD1. The CDR3 consists of 16 residues. CDR1 is MGHDK, CDR2 SYGVNS, per germline. With 3 bases clipped from V and 8 bases from J, the junction kept 9 bases outside the gene matches. In DNA, the CDR3 is TGTGCCAGCAGTGATCCCCTCGGGACAGGGGACGAAAAACTGTTTTTT. Its translation is CASSDPLGTGDEKLFF.

The chain employs TRBV5-1 and TRBJ2-1, with TRBD1 matching 8 bases. The length of the CDR3 is 16 residues. Germline lookup yields CDR1 SGHRS and CDR2 YFSETQ. J gave up 3 bases and V 3 bases, and 8 bases lay outside the gene matches. CDR3 in amino acids: CASSSGDRGLYNEQFF. CDR3 in DNA: TGCGCCAGCAGCTCCGGCGACAGGGGACTCTACAATGAGCAGTTCTTC.

The chain employs TRBV11-3 and TRBJ2-1; 12 nucleotides align to TRBD2. The ends lost 5 bases at V and 5 bases at J; junction bases unmatched: 13. Germline CDR1 reads SGHNT; CDR2 reads YENEEA. The CDR3 extends over 18 amino acids. This CDR3 is CASSNTLLAGGTHNEQFF. Written as DNA, the CDR3 is TGTGCCAGCAGCAACACCCTCCTAGCGGGAGGGACCCACAATGAGCAGTTCTTC.

V gene TRBV10-3 combines with J gene TRBJ1-6, with 7 bases fitting TRBD1. The V segment lost 0 bases and the J segment 10 bases; nucleotides outside the gene matches: 3. The germline V gene has CDR1 ENHRY and CDR2 SYGVKD. This CDR3 contains 14 residues. CDR3 DNA sequence: TGTGCCATCAGTGAGTCAGGGGGCGACTCACCCCTCCACTTT. Amino acid sequence: CAISESGGDSPLHF.

This sequence joins TRBV18 and TRBJ1-1; perhaps TRBD1 as D (5 bases). The germline V gene encodes CDR1 KGHSH and CDR2 LQKENI. The ends were cut back, 4 bases at V and 0 bases at J, with 15 bases in the middle. The CDR3 runs to 16 residues. CDR3 nucleotide sequence: TGTGCCAGCTCACTTAGGACAACGGCCATGAACACTGAAGCTTTCTTT. As protein: CASSLRTTAMNTEAFF. Complete variable domain (other parts from reference TRBV18 and TRBJ1-1): NAGVMQNPRHLVRRRGQEARLRCSPMKGHSHVYWYRQLPEEGLKFMVYLQKENIIDESGMPKERFSAEFPKEGPSILRIQQVVRGDSAAYFCASSLRTTAMNTEAFFGQGTRLTVV.

This chain uses TRBV6-5 with TRBJ2-5, with D possibly being TRBD2 (7 bases). The CDR3 contains 13 residues. Germline V gene data show CDR1 as MNHEY and CDR2 as SVGAGI. The V and J ends lost 6 bases and 5 bases respectively, with 13 bases between them. The CDR3 reads CASRGGGRETQYF. CDR3 in DNA: TGTGCCAGCAGAGGGGGGGGGAGGGAGACCCAGTACTTC.

Turning to this clone: This sample also contains other DNA sequences that code for the same CDR3. V and J are TRBV29-1 and TRBJ1-1, with 8 nucleotides matching TRBD1. CDR3 length: 13 residues. Germline CDR1 reads SQVTM; CDR2 reads ANQGSEA. After removal of 7 bases from V and 3 bases from J, the junction contained 7 bases not matched to a gene. CDR3 protein: CSGRTGPDTEAFF. The CDR3 coding sequence is TGCAGCGGTAGGACAGGGCCGGACACTGAAGCTTTCTTT.

V usage is TRBV7-2 and J usage is TRBJ2-1, with 15 bases fitting TRBD2. CDR3 length: 17 residues. Germline V CDR1 and CDR2: SGHTA, FQGNSA. With 0 bases clipped from V and 4 bases from J, the junction kept 1 base outside the gene matches. Written as DNA, the CDR3 is TGTGCCAGCAGCTTAGCAGGACTAGCGGGAGGGTACAATGAGCAGTTCTTC. Protein sequence: CASSLAGLAGGYNEQFF.

For this clone: Other DNA variants within this sample encode the same CDR3. The chain uses TRBV5-1 and TRBJ2-1, with a possible D match to TRBD2 (5 bases). Trimming took off 1 base at V and 4 bases at J, with 6 bases between the two ends. CDR3 length equals 13 residues. Germline V gene data show CDR1 as SGHRS and CDR2 as YFSETQ. This CDR3 reads CASSLREYNEQFF. Here the CDR3 DNA reads TGCGCCAGCAGCTTGCGGGAATACAATGAGCAGTTCTTC.

This clone was seen a handful of times. V gene TRBV5-1 combines with J gene TRBJ1-2; unclear D gene. The germline V and J ends were trimmed by 0 bases and 1 base, with 7 bases remaining between them. Germline V gene sequence: CDR1 SGHRS, CDR2 YFSETQ. This CDR3 region has 14 residues. CDR3 sequence: CASSLVTDNYGYTF. The CDR3, as DNA: TGCGCCAGCAGCTTGGTTACTGATAACTATGGCTACACCTTC.

This clone was counted a few times. The chain combines TRBV5-8 with TRBJ1-5; the match to TRBD1 covers 10 bases. Per the germline V gene, CDR1 is SGHTS and CDR2 is YDEGEE. V lost 0 bases and J lost 6; bases outside the gene matches: 0. The CDR3 has 14 residues. The CDR3: CASSLGTGGQPQHF. Written as DNA, the CDR3 is TGTGCCAGCAGCTTGGGGACAGGGGGTCAGCCCCAGCATTTT.

This chain connects TRBV28 to TRBJ1-1; D is undetermined. The CDR3 has 11 residues. V shed 5 bases and J shed 7 bases, with 8 bases lying between them. Germline CDR1 reads MDHEN; CDR2 reads SYDVKM. CDR3 nucleotides: TGTGCCAGCAGTGACATAATTGAAGCTTTCTTT. Translation: CASSDIIEAFF.